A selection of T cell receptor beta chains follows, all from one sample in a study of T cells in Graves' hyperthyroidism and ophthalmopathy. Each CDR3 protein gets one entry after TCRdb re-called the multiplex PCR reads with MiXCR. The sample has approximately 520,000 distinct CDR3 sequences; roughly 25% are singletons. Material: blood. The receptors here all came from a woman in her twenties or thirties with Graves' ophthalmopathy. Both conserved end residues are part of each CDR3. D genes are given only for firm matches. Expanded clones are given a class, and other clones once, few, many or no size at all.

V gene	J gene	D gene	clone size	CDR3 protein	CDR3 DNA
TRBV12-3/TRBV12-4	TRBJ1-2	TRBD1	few	CASTSDRANYGYTF	TGTGCCAGCACCTCGGACAGGGCTAACTATGGCTACACCTTC
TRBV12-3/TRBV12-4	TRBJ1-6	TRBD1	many	CASSFKTGWDSPLHF	TGTGCCAGCAGTTTTAAGACAGGGTGGGATTCACCCCTCCACTTT
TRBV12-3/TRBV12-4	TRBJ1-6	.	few	CASSPGTMNSPLHF	TGTGCCAGCAGTCCAGGGACAATGAATTCACCCCTCCACTTT
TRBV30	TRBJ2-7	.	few	CAWSESQYEQYF	TGTGCCTGGAGCGAATCCCAATACGAGCAGTACTTC
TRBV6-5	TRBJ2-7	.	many	CASSSTTSFHEQYF	TGTGCCAGCAGTTCCACGACTAGTTTCCACGAGCAGTACTTC
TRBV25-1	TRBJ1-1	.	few	CASSEFGNEAFF	TGTGCCAGCAGTGAATTCGGGAATGAAGCTTTCTTT
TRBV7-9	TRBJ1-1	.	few	CASSLQRSTEAFF	TGTGCCAGCAGCTTACAGAGGAGCACTGAAGCTTTCTTT
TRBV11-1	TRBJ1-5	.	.	CATSDSDRVWAQHF	TGTGCCACCAGTGATTCCGATAGGGTCTGGGCCCAGCATTTT
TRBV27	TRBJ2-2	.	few	CASSSGGRTGELFF	TGTGCCAGCAGTTCCGGGGGGCGGACCGGGGAGCTGTTTTTT
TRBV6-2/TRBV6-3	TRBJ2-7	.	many	CASSYMAAYEQYF	TGTGCCAGCAGTTACATGGCGGCCTACGAGCAGTACTTC
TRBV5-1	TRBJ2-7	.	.	CASSWDGPYEQYF	TGCGCCAGCAGCTGGGACGGTCCCTACGAGCAGTACTTC
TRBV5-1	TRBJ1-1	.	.	CASRASVQSMNTEAFF	TGCGCCAGCAGGGCCAGCGTACAGAGCATGAACACTGAAGCTTTCTTT
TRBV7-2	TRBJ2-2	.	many	CASSPGWSANTGELFF	TGTGCCAGCAGCCCAGGGTGGTCCGCGAACACCGGGGAGCTGTTTTTT
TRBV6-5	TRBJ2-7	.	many	CASSYKEGEQYF	TGTGCCAGCAGTTACAAGGAGGGGGAGCAGTACTTC
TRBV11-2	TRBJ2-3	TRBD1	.	CASSFLGTGWGDTQYF	TGTGCCAGCAGCTTCCTCGGGACAGGATGGGGAGATACGCAGTATTTT
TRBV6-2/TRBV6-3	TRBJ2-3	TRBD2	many	CASSRGLAGSTDTQYF	TGTGCCAGCAGCAGGGGACTAGCGGGGAGCACAGATACGCAGTATTTT
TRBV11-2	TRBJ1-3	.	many	CASSSPGPGAGNTIYF	TGTGCCAGCAGCTCACCGGGACCCGGCGCCGGAAACACCATATATTTT
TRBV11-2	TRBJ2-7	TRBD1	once	CASSLGGGQGFYEQYF	TGTGCCAGCAGCTTAGGGGGGGGACAGGGATTCTACGAGCAGTACTTC
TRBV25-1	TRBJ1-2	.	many	CASSEQGGAISGYTF	TGTGCCAGCAGTGAACAGGGAGGGGCTATCTCTGGCTACACCTTC
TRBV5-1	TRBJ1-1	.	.	CVSSFGGNTEAFF	TGCGTCAGCAGCTTTGGAGGGAACACTGAAGCTTTCTTT
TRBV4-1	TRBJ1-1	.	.	CASSQADVGAEAFF	TGCGCCAGCAGCCAAGCGGATGTCGGCGCTGAAGCTTTCTTT
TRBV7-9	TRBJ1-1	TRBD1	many	CASSLAGGGDSEAFF	TGTGCCAGCAGCTTAGCGGGAGGGGGCGATTCTGAAGCTTTCTTT